The T cell receptor (beta chain) under discussion was sequenced for a study of cytomegalovirus exposure and HLA in healthy donors. Findings and limits, study-wide: An ancestry cluster, one associated with Asian ancestry, reportedly showed fewer N-insertions than the approximately 670-donor mean in a later analysis. When analyzed later, the rates of TCR association showed variation by HLA locus, with DRB1 the most and HLA-C the fewest.

Trimming shortened V by 5 bases and J by 4 bases, and 11 bases separated the two germline ends. The CDR3 contains 13 residues. Germline V gene lookup returns CDR1 SGHAT and CDR2 FQDESV (reference sequence). This clone was observed a single time. Its antigen is still unknown. With 60 Vbeta and 13 Jbeta primers, the PCR was carried out. The method was immunoSEQ multiplex PCR; TCRdb's version includes in-frame clones alone and lacks a portion of them. The table shows about 160,000 clones, with roughly 80% occurring only once. The sequenced sample was PBMCs. This sequence was found in a female donor in good health and CMV-seronegative. This chain connects TRBV11-1 to TRBJ1-2, with D unresolved. The CDR3 is CASSPTNSYGYTF. CDR3 DNA: TGTGCCAGCAGCCCCACGAACTCCTATGGCTACACCTTC.